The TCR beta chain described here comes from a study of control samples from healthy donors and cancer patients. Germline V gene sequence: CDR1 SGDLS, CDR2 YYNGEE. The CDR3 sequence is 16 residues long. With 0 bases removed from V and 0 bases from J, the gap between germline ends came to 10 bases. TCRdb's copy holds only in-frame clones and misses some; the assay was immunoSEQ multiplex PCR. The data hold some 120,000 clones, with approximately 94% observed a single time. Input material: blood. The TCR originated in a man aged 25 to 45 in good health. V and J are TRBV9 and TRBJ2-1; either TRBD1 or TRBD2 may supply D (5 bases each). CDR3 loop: CASSVALGTSYNEQFF. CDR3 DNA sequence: TGTGCCAGCAGCGTAGCTTTGGGGACCTCCTACAATGAGCAGTTCTTC.